This TCR beta chain came from a study of blood T cells in healthy people across ages. Primed by a sample-barcoded 5' primer and a J-beta primer mix, a second PCR proceeded for roughly 6 to 12 cycles. Each cDNA was tagged by a template-switch adaptor containing 12 random nucleotides. TCRdb called the 5' RACE reads again in MiXCR, with one record for every CDR3 protein. The table lists some 850,000 distinct CDR3 sequences, roughly 25% of them singletons. Deletions cut 4 bases from V and 7 bases from J, with 10 bases between. Germline CDR1 reads KGHDR; CDR2 reads SFDVKD. The CDR3 consists of 12 residues. This clonotype has just a few counts. What it binds is not known. Findings and caveats of the study: The study lacked donor CMV status, which possibly confounded expanded clonotype changes.

These sequences were also reported in another study, on T cells of mothers and their children. This second study says: Each child gave approximately 3 million TCR beta CDR3 reads (each mother, over 9.5 million). Whether pairs are related or unrelated, thymic selection shapes their TCR recombination output in much the same way.

The source is a boy between 10 and 17 years old in good health. Sequenced material: blood. The V gene is TRBV24-1, the J gene TRBJ2-7; D is possibly TRBD1 or TRBD2 (5 bases each). CDR3 loop: CATSDPRGEQYF. DNA for the CDR3: TGTGCCACCAGTGACCCGAGGGGAGAGCAGTACTTC.